Shown below are 20 T cell receptor beta chains from a single sample sequenced in a study of radiotherapy plus CTLA-4 blockade in lung cancer. Produced via immunoSEQ multiplex PCR; TCRdb's table is partial and in-frame only. Of roughly 44,000 clones detected, 70% to 80% appear once; the ten largest clones hold roughly 11%. The source was peripheral blood, collected from a patient treated with radiotherapy plus ipilimumab. All receptors derive from a human donor with non-small cell lung cancer who had stable disease on radiotherapy plus ipilimumab.

The chain carries TRBV28 and TRBJ1-6; 9 bases fit TRBD1. Germline V gives CDR1 MDHEN, CDR2 SYDVKM. The CDR3 has 16 residues. The J segment lost 9 bases and the V segment lost 4 bases, leaving 10 bases of the junction unmatched. The CDR3 protein is CASSSSGQGSGSPLHF. The CDR3 DNA follows: TGTGCCAGCAGTTCTTCAGGACAGGGGAGTGGTTCACCCCTCCACTTT. Based on the CDR3 plus reference TRBV28 and TRBJ1-6, the full variable domain is DVKVTQSSRYLVKRTGEKVFLECVQDMDHENMFWYRQDPGLGLRLIYFSYDVKMKEKGDIPEGYSVSREKKERFSLILESASTNQTSMYLCASSSSGQGSGSPLHFGNGTRLTVT.

The chain has TRBV18 and TRBJ2-3; D call uncertain. V was pared by 6 bases and J by 0 bases, with 7 bases between. The CDR3 length is 13 residues. Germline V gives CDR1 KGHSH, CDR2 LQKENI. In DNA, the CDR3 is TGTGCCAGCTCCCTAGACAGCACAGATACGCAGTATTTT. Protein product: CASSLDSTDTQYF.

This chain uses TRBV28 with TRBJ2-5; 8 nucleotides agree with TRBD2. This CDR3 has 14 amino acids. CDR1 MDHEN and CDR2 SYDVKM come from the germline V gene. V was pared by 5 bases and J by 5 bases, with 7 bases of the junction left unmatched. The CDR3 DNA reads as TGTGCCAGCAGTCCGGGACTAGGTTACGAGACCCAGTACTTC. It specifies CASSPGLGYETQYF.

Remarks on this clone: This specimen includes other DNA sequences encoding the same CDR3. The rearrangement uses TRBV18 and TRBJ1-1; D is uncertain. The CDR3 runs 13 residues. The V gene's germline CDR1 is KGHSH and CDR2 LQKENI. V dropped 1 base and J dropped 1 base, with 4 bases sitting between them. CDR3 coding DNA: TGTGCCAGCTCACCACAGGGGAACACTGAAGCTTTCTTT. This encodes CASSPQGNTEAFF. The variable domain in full, completed from reference TRBV18 and TRBJ1-1, reads NAGVMQNPRHLVRRRGQEARLRCSPMKGHSHVYWYRQLPEEGLKFMVYLQKENIIDESGMPKERFSAEFPKEGPSILRIQQVVRGDSAAYFCASSPQGNTEAFFGQGTRLTVV.

The chain carries TRBV7-5 and TRBJ1-5; TRBD1, the table's D call, lacks a check against the DNA. TRBV7-5 is listed as a pseudogene. The CDR3 consists of 19 residues. The CDR3 sequence is CVRSSTPDRGACNNQPQHF. DNA for the CDR3: TGTGTCAGAAGCTCAACTCCGGACAGGGGGGCTTGTAACAATCAGCCCCAGCATTTT.

The chain carries TRBV7-9 and TRBJ1-5; a possible D gene is TRBD1 (5 bases). Germline values: CDR1 SEHNR, CDR2 FQNEAQ (reference sequence). V lost 1 base, J lost 6 bases, and 10 bases lay in between. The CDR3 is 14 amino acids. Here the CDR3 DNA reads TGTGCCAGCAGCTTAGAGGGGTTCGGTCAGCCCCAGCATTTT. Amino acid sequence: CASSLEGFGQPQHF.

This rearrangement joins TRBV29-1 to TRBJ2-5, with 8 positions matching TRBD1. Germline CDR1 SQVTM, CDR2 ANQGSEA. This CDR3 is 13 amino acids long. Losses at the gene ends were 5 bases for V and 10 bases for J; bases not matched to a gene: 12. CDR3 DNA: TGCAGCGTTCAAGGACAGGGTGTAACTCTCCAGTACTTC. This encodes CSVQGQGVTLQYF.

The chain carries TRBV27 and TRBJ1-1, with D maybe TRBD1 (6 bases). Trimming removed 2 bases from V and 5 bases from J, with 15 bases in between. This CDR3 spans 15 amino acids. The germline V gene encodes CDR1 MNHEY and CDR2 SMNVEV (reference sequence). CDR3 bases: TGTGCCAGCAGTTTAGTTGGGCAGGGGAGGACTGAAGCTTTCTTT. Translation: CASSLVGQGRTEAFF.

The rearrangement links TRBV2 to TRBJ1-4, with TRBD1 matching 7 bases. The length of the CDR3 is 14 residues. Germline CDR1 is SNHLY and CDR2 is FYNNEI. The V segment lost 6 bases and the J segment 4 bases; nucleotides outside the gene matches: 5. This CDR3 is CASREGQINEKLFF. DNA for the CDR3: TGTGCCAGCAGGGAGGGACAGATTAATGAAAAACTGTTTTTT.

This clone appeared a single time. The chain combines TRBV7-2 with TRBJ1-4; D remains ambiguous. Germline V gene sequence: CDR1 SGHTA, CDR2 FQGNSA. V shed 4 bases and J shed 4 bases, with 16 bases lying between them. There are 16 residues in the CDR3. CDR3 sequence (DNA): TGTGCCAGCAGCTCCCGGCGGCAGCCATATAATGAAAAACTGTTTTTT. It yields the protein CASSSRRQPYNEKLFF.

The count of this clone is one. In nucleotides, the CDR3 is TGTGCCAGCATTAGAGGCAACACTGAAGCTTTCTTT. Translation: CASIRGNTEAFF. This chain joins TRBV28 and TRBJ1-1; D is unclear. V was trimmed by 7 bases and J by 2 bases, leaving 8 bases between them. Germline lookup yields CDR1 MDHEN and CDR2 SYDVKM. The CDR3 runs to 12 residues.

V is TRBV5-8 and J is TRBJ2-1, with D perhaps TRBD2 (5 bases). V was pared by 0 bases and J by 6 bases, with 13 bases between. The CDR3 extends over 15 amino acids. The germline V gene encodes CDR1 SGHTS and CDR2 YDEGEE. The chain's CDR3 is CASSLGPPEGNEQFF. CDR3 nucleotide sequence: TGTGCCAGCAGCTTGGGTCCTCCCGAGGGCAATGAGCAGTTCTTC. Supplemented by reference TRBV5-8 and TRBJ2-1, the full variable domain reads EAGVTQSPTHLIKTRGQQATLRCSPISGHTSVYWYQQALGLGLQFLLWYDEGEERNRGNFPPRFSGRQFPNYSSELNVNALELEDSALYLCASSLGPPEGNEQFFGPGTRLTVL.

The rearrangement joins TRBV28 to TRBJ1-5; 11 nucleotides line up with TRBD1. After removal of 5 bases from V and 1 base from J, the junction contained 4 bases not matched to a gene. The germline V gene encodes CDR1 MDHEN and CDR2 SYDVKM. The CDR3 loop spans 16 amino acids. The CDR3 reads CASSPGTGGSNQPQHF. In DNA form, the CDR3 reads TGTGCCAGCAGTCCAGGGACAGGGGGAAGCAATCAGCCCCAGCATTTT. Combining the CDR3 with reference TRBV28 and TRBJ1-5 gives the whole variable domain DVKVTQSSRYLVKRTGEKVFLECVQDMDHENMFWYRQDPGLGLRLIYFSYDVKMKEKGDIPEGYSVSREKKERFSLILESASTNQTSMYLCASSPGTGGSNQPQHFGDGTRLSIL.

V is TRBV9 and J is TRBJ1-2; TRBD1 aligns across 10 bases. The CDR3 is 16 amino acids. After removal of 4 bases from V and 8 bases from J, the junction contained 14 bases not matched to a gene. Germline V gene lookup returns CDR1 SGDLS and CDR2 YYNGEE. The CDR3 region is CASSTRTGGERGGYTF. As DNA, the CDR3 is TGTGCCAGCAGCACCCGGACAGGGGGGGAGAGAGGCGGCTACACCTTC.

This clone was picked up one time. This chain uses TRBV7-2 with TRBJ2-5, with a tentative D call TRBD2 (7 bases). From germline, CDR1 is SGHTA and CDR2 FQGNSA. The length of the CDR3 is 14 residues. V lost 0 bases, J lost 5 bases, and 10 bases lay in between. CDR3 residues: CASSLAGGQETQYF. DNA for the CDR3: TGTGCCAGCAGCTTAGCGGGGGGGCAGGAGACCCAGTACTTC.

The chain is built from TRBV11-3 and TRBJ1-1; D gene unclear. The CDR3 covers 13 residues. V lost 3 bases and J 0 bases, leaving 5 bases between the germline ends. CDR1 is SGHNT, CDR2 YENEEA, per germline. The CDR3 protein is CASSLGVNTEAFF. CDR3 DNA sequence: TGTGCCAGCAGCTTGGGTGTGAACACTGAAGCTTTCTTT. The full variable domain, in which reference TRBV11-3 and TRBJ1-1 provide the parts outside the CDR3, is EAGVVQSPRYKIIEKKQPVAFWCNPISGHNTLYWYLQNLGQGPELLIRYENEEAVDDSQLPKDRFSAERLKGVDSTLKIQPAELGDSAVYLCASSLGVNTEAFFGQGTRLTVV.

In regard to this clone: The conserved final phenylalanine or tryptophan is absent from the CDR3, which likely points to a read error. This rearrangement joins TRBV28 to TRBJ1-2; maybe TRBD1 (6 bases). Trimming stripped 4 bases from V and 8 bases from J, with 17 bases between. This CDR3 spans 14 amino acids. Germline CDR1 reads MDHEN; CDR2 reads SYDVKM. The chain's CDR3 is CASSSGGGTLGYTS. DNA for the CDR3: TGTGCCAGCAGTTCGGGAGGGGGGACCTTAGGCTACACCTCC.

This chain links TRBV25-1 with TRBJ2-3, with D tentatively TRBD2 (5 bases). Trimming shortened V by 9 bases and J by 7 bases, and 11 bases separated the two germline ends. Germline CDR1 reads MGHDK; CDR2 reads SYGVNS. The CDR3 loop spans 11 amino acids. CDR3 protein: CASSLAHTQYF. In DNA form, the CDR3 reads TGTGCCAGTTCGCTAGCCCATACGCAGTATTTT.

This chain uses TRBV6-1 with TRBJ1-2; the D gene is possibly TRBD1 (5 bases). Trimming removed 6 bases from V and 7 bases from J, with 9 bases in between. The CDR3 sequence is 11 residues long. Germline V lookup: CDR1 MNHNS, CDR2 SASEGT. This CDR3 is CASSSGRGYTF. CDR3 sequence (DNA): TGTGCCAGCAGCTCGGGACGTGGCTACACCTTC.

The chain couples TRBV10-3 to TRBJ2-6, with 7 bases that match TRBD2. Germline V gene lookup returns CDR1 ENHRY and CDR2 SYGVKD. The CDR3 is 18 residues long. With V trimmed by 8 bases and J by 2 bases, 15 bases remained unmatched. CDR3 DNA sequence: TGTGCCATCTCCGGGAGGTTCAACAGGATGCCTGGGGCCAACGTCCTGACTTTC. Its translation: CAISGRFNRMPGANVLTF.